A single sample gave rise to the 17 T cell receptor beta chains below, sequenced in a study of Ad26.COV2.S vaccination and SARS-CoV-2 variants. Treatment: around 19 received Ad26.COV2.S at low or high dose, single or two shots; about 5 received placebo; per-sample allocation not given. Each sample was drawn 63 days after the first injection (of vaccine or placebo). Libraries were prepared by immunoSEQ multiplex PCR; TCRdb keeps only in-frame clonotypes and omits some of them. The data hold 300,000 to 400,000 clones, with around 89% observed a single time. The sample in question was peripheral blood, obtained in a trial of Ad26.COV2.S vaccine versus placebo. The receptors stem from a person aged 18 to 59 who received the Ad26.COV2.S COVID-19 vaccine or a placebo.

The rearrangement joins TRBV9 to TRBJ2-6; D gene ambiguous. The length of the CDR3 is 15 residues. V was pared by 0 bases and J by 0 bases, with 4 bases between. Germline V gene lookup returns CDR1 SGDLS and CDR2 YYNGEE. The CDR3: CASSVAGSGANVLTF. The DNA of the CDR3 is TGTGCCAGCAGCGTAGCCGGCTCTGGGGCCAACGTCCTGACTTTC.

V is TRBV25-1 and J is TRBJ1-4; D not certain. Trimming removed 4 bases at V and 0 bases at J, with 6 bases between. The germline V gene has CDR1 MGHDK and CDR2 SYGVNS. The CDR3 spans 14 residues. The CDR3 is CASSADATNEKLFF. For the CDR3, the DNA is TGTGCCAGCAGTGCAGACGCAACTAATGAAAAACTGTTTTTT.

This chain connects TRBV29-1 to TRBJ1-3; no clear D. V shed 5 bases and J shed 0 bases, with 11 bases lying between them. Germline values: CDR1 SQVTM, CDR2 ANQGSEA. The CDR3 is 14 amino acids. The CDR3 reads CSVILINSGNTIYF. The DNA of the CDR3 is TGCAGCGTTATACTTATTAACTCTGGAAACACCATATATTTT.

The rearrangement joins TRBV18 to TRBJ2-1; tentatively, D is TRBD1 or TRBD2 (5 bases each). The germline V gene has CDR1 KGHSH and CDR2 LQKENI. The CDR3 length is 13 residues. V gave up 2 bases and J gave up 9 bases, with 11 bases separating them. CDR3 sequence (DNA): TGTGCCAGCTCACCATCAGGGACCAGTGAGCAGTTCTTC. Amino acids: CASSPSGTSEQFF.

The chain couples TRBV25-1 to TRBJ1-5; D may be TRBD1 (6 bases). The length of the CDR3 is 15 residues. V was shortened by 7 bases and J by 0 bases, with 13 bases between the two germline ends. In germline, CDR1 is MGHDK, CDR2 SYGVNS. CDR3 nucleotide sequence: TGTGCCAGCAACCGGGACAAATATAGCAATCAGCCCCAGCATTTT. It codes for CASNRDKYSNQPQHF. The full variable domain, its missing parts supplied by reference TRBV25-1 and TRBJ1-5, is EADIYQTPRYLVIGTGKKITLECSQTMGHDKMYWYQQDPGMELHLIHYSYGVNSTEKGDLSSESTVSRIRTEHFPLTLESARPSHTSQYLCASNRDKYSNQPQHFGDGTRLSIL.

This clone has only one observation. The chain couples TRBV4-1 to TRBJ2-1; D perhaps matches TRBD2 (6 bases). The CDR3 is 14 residues long. The V gene lost 4 bases and the J gene lost 3 bases, with 10 bases spanning the gap. Germline V lookup: CDR1 MGHRA, CDR2 YSYEKL. For the CDR3, the DNA is TGCGCCAGCAGCCGGGGCGGGGACTACAATGAGCAGTTCTTC. It is translated as CASSRGGDYNEQFF.

Remarks on this clone: The sample has other DNA sequences that encode this CDR3 too. The CDR3 spells CASSRDRGETQYF. The CDR3 DNA follows: TGTGCCAGCAGCCGAGACAGGGGAGAGACCCAGTACTTC. The chain joins TRBV14 to TRBJ2-5, with 8 bases lining up with TRBD1. Trimming took 4 bases from V and 4 from J; bases not matched to a gene: 2. CDR1 and CDR2 from the germline V gene are SGHDN and FVKESK. The CDR3 is 13 residues long.

V and J are TRBV7-9 and TRBJ1-2; 10 nucleotides line up with TRBD1. The length of the CDR3 is 16 residues. V lost 3 bases to trimming and J lost 2 bases; unmatched junction nucleotides: 6. CDR1 SEHNR and CDR2 FQNEAQ come from the germline V gene (reference sequence). CDR3 residues: CASSLLTGGANYGYTF. Here the CDR3 DNA reads TGTGCCAGCAGCTTGCTGACAGGGGGCGCGAACTATGGCTACACCTTC.

This sequence joins TRBV9 and TRBJ2-5, with TRBD2 matching 10 bases. V shed 4 bases, J shed 3 bases, and the junction held 3 bases outside the gene matches. Germline lookup yields CDR1 SGDLS and CDR2 YYNGEE. The CDR3 runs to 14 residues. The CDR3, as DNA: TGTGCCAGCAGCAAAGGACTAGCGGAAGAGACCCAGTACTTC. This encodes CASSKGLAEETQYF.

Only a few counts were recorded for this clone. The gene calls are TRBV7-9 and TRBJ2-5, with 7 bases that match TRBD2. CDR1 is SEHNR, CDR2 FQNEAQ, per germline (reference sequence). This CDR3 comprises 11 residues. After removal of 2 bases from V and 11 bases from J, the junction contained 2 bases not matched to a gene. CDR3 in DNA: TGTGCCAGCAGCTTATACGGGGGGCAGTACTTC. Protein product: CASSLYGGQYF.

This clone appeared a few times. The V call is TRBV7-2, the J call TRBJ1-5; D ambiguous. The germline V gene has CDR1 SGHTA and CDR2 FQGNSA. V gave up 0 bases and J gave up 2 bases, with 5 bases separating them. CDR3 length equals 14 residues. The CDR3 is CASSLAGGNQPQHF. CDR3 in DNA: TGTGCCAGCAGCTTAGCAGGAGGCAATCAGCCCCAGCATTTT.

This clone occurred once. The rearrangement links TRBV2 to TRBJ2-7; tentative D call: TRBD1 (6 bases). Looked up from germline, CDR1 is SNHLY and CDR2 is FYNNEI. Trimming left V 5 bases short and J 3 bases short, with 17 bases between. The CDR3 has 15 amino acids. CDR3 sequence reads: CASSSNSGTLYEQYF. The DNA for the CDR3 is TGTGCCAGCAGTAGTAACAGTGGGACACTCTACGAGCAGTACTTC.

The chain carries TRBV12-5 and TRBJ2-7; D is ambiguous. The V gene's germline CDR1 is LGHNT and CDR2 FRNRAP. V was cut by 6 bases and J by 5 bases, with 8 bases left in between. This CDR3 is built from 11 residues. The CDR3 is CASGHLNEQYF. The CDR3 region has the DNA TGTGCTAGTGGCCACCTCAACGAGCAGTACTTC.

V is TRBV29-1 and J is TRBJ2-1, with TRBD2 as a possible D gene (5 bases). V lost 7 bases, J lost 0 bases, and 13 bases lay in between. From germline, CDR1 is SQVTM and CDR2 ANQGSEA. The CDR3 covers 14 residues. CDR3: CSGEAASSYNEQFF. The CDR3, as DNA: TGCAGCGGGGAAGCGGCGAGCTCCTACAATGAGCAGTTCTTC.

The gene calls are TRBV19 and TRBJ1-2, with 8 bases fitting TRBD1. With V trimmed by 7 bases and J by 7 bases, 8 bases remained unmatched. Germline-derived CDR1 and CDR2 are LNHDA and SQIVND (reference sequence). The CDR3 is 13 residues long. The CDR3 DNA reads TGTGCCAGTAACCCGACAGGGGTGGGTGGCTACACCTTC. Amino acids: CASNPTGVGGYTF.

The chain employs TRBV9 and TRBJ1-1, with D possibly matching TRBD1 (5 bases). Germline CDR1 SGDLS, CDR2 YYNGEE. The V and J ends lost 0 bases and 4 bases respectively, with 13 bases between them. The CDR3 totals 15 residues. CDR3: CASSVAGGVGTEAFF. The CDR3 bases are TGTGCCAGCAGCGTAGCTGGGGGGGTGGGCACTGAAGCTTTCTTT.

The V call is TRBV18, the J call TRBJ1-3; the D is unclear. The CDR3 extends over 15 amino acids. Germline V gene data show CDR1 as KGHSH and CDR2 as LQKENI. Trimming cost V 0 bases and J 1 base, with 7 bases left between them. The CDR3 here is CASSPPNGSGNTIYF. For the CDR3, the DNA is TGTGCCAGCTCACCACCTAACGGATCTGGAAACACCATATATTTT.